The clone carrying this TCR beta chain was seen a handful of times. Antigen: not known. From RNA, the CDR3 regions of TCR beta chains were amplified and sequenced. Scientists carried out first-round RT-PCR using HTBI primers and then a second-round multiplex PCR. TCRdb fed the multiplex PCR reads into MiXCR, producing one record per CDR3 protein. This sample yields about 240,000 distinct CDR3 sequences, of which 40% to 50% are seen a single time; around 43% belongs to the top ten. The study excluded patients with other autoimmune diseases, uncontrolled infections, pregnancy or lactation. PBMCs were density-gradient isolated from roughly 9.6 ml fresh blood. Per the germline V gene, CDR1 is SGHTA and CDR2 is FQGTGA. The CDR3 is 13 amino acids. V was shortened by 5 bases and J by 5 bases, with 13 bases between the two germline ends. These data are taken from a study of Graves' ophthalmopathy and Graves' hyperthyroidism. Background on the study: At initial diagnosis, peripheral blood was obtained, and this preceded any treatment.

Findings of the study overall: Separation of ophthalmopathy from stable hyperthyroidism was achieved by a 13-signature model, at around 89% sensitivity and roughly 80% specificity.

This clonotype was sampled from an adult man with Graves' ophthalmopathy. Material for sequencing was peripheral blood. The genes are TRBV7-3 and TRBJ2-7; D not certain. The CDR3 reads CASSPPARNEQYF. Here the CDR3 DNA reads TGTGCCAGCAGCCCCCCGGCGAGGAACGAGCAGTACTTC.